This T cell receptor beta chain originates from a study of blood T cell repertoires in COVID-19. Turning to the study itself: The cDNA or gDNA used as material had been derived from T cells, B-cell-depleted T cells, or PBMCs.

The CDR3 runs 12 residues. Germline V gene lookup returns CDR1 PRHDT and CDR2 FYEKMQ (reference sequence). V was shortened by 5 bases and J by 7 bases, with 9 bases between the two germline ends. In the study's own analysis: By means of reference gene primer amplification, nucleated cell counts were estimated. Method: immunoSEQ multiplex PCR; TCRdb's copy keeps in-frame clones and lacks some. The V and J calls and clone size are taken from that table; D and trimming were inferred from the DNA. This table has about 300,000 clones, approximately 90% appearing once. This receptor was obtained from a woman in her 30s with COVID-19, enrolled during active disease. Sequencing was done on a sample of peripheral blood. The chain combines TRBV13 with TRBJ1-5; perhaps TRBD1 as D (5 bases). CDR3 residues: CASSQKGQPQHF. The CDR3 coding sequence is TGTGCCAGCAGCCAAAAGGGGCAGCCCCAGCATTTT.